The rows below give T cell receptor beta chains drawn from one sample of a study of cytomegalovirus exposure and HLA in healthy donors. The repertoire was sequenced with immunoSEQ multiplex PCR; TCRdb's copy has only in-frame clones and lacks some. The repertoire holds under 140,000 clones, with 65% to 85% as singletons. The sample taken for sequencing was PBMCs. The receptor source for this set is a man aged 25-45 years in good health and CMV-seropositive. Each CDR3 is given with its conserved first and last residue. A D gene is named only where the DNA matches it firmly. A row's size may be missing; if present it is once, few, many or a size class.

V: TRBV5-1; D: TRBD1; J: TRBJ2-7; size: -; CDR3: CASSLAGGTGKTSYEQYF; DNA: TGCGCCAGCAGCTTGGCCGGGGGGACAGGGAAGACCTCCTACGAGCAGTACTTC
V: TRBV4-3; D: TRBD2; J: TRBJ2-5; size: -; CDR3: CASSQGRLAETQYF; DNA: TGCGCCAGCAGCCAGGGGAGACTAGCAGAGACCCAGTACTTC
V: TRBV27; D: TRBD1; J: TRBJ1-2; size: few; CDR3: CASSPTGGSYGYTF; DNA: TGTGCCAGCAGTCCAACAGGGGGCAGCTATGGCTACACCTTC
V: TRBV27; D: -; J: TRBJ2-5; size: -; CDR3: CASSSLTEKRTQYF; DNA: TGTGCCAGCAGTTCCCTCACAGAGAAAAGGACCCAGTACTTC
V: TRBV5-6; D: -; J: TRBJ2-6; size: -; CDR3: CASSFEESGANVLTF; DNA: TGTGCCAGCAGCTTTGAAGAGTCTGGGGCCAACGTCCTGACTTTC
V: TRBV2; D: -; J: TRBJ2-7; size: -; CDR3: CASSEVIGQGVETYEQYF; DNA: TGTGCCAGCAGTGAAGTAATAGGGCAGGGTGTTGAAACCTACGAGCAGTACTTC
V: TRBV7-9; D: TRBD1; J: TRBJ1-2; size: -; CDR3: CASRHNTGTAGYTF; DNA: TGTGCCAGCAGACACAATACCGGGACAGCAGGCTACACCTTC
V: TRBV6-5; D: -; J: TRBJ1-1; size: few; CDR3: CASHFRVEAFF; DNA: TGTGCCAGCCACTTTCGGGTCGAAGCTTTCTTT
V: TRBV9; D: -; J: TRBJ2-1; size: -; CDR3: CASSVESSSYNEQFF; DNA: TGTGCCAGCAGCGTCGAAAGCTCCTCCTACAATGAGCAGTTCTTC
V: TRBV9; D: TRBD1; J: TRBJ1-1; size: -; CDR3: CASSVGGQGGEAFF; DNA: TGTGCCAGCAGCGTTGGGGGACAGGGGGGTGAAGCTTTCTTT
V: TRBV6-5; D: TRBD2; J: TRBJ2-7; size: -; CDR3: CASSYSGGGGYEQYF; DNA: TGTGCCAGCAGTTACTCGGGCGGGGGGGGATACGAGCAGTACTTC
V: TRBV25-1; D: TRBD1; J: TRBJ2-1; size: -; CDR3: CASSRDRGSSYNEQFF; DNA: TGTGCCAGCAGTCGGGACAGGGGGTCTTCCTACAATGAGCAGTTCTTC
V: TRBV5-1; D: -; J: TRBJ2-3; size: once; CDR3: CASSLRTVYTDTQYF; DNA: TGCGCCAGCAGCCTTAGGACTGTATACACAGATACGCAGTATTTT
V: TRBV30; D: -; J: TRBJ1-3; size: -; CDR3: CAWNWDTSFSGNTIYF; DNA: TGTGCCTGGAATTGGGACACATCTTTCTCTGGAAACACCATATATTTT
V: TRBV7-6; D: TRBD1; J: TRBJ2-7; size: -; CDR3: CASSLHPGQGPNEQYF; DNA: TGTGCCAGCAGCCTCCATCCGGGACAGGGACCTAACGAGCAGTACTTC
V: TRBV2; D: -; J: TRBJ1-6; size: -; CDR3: CASSGMHREVNSPLHF; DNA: TGTGCCAGCAGTGGGATGCACCGAGAGGTCAATTCACCCCTCCACTTT